The 23 T cell receptor beta chains presented below share a single source sample, sequenced in a study of neurological immune-mediated disorders. TCRdb independently ran MiXCR on the 5' RACE reads; one entry per CDR3 protein. The sample consists of around 46,000 distinct CDR3 sequences, roughly 24% of them appearing once. The material sequenced was PBMCs. The receptors were gathered from a woman between 65 and 79 years old in good health.

The V and J genes are TRBV18 and TRBJ1-1, with 8 bases that match TRBD1. CDR1 and CDR2 (germline): KGHSH, LQKENI. V lost 5 bases and J lost 2; bases outside the gene matches: 4. The CDR3 length is 14 residues. The CDR3 DNA sequence: TGTGCCAGCTCAAAAGCAGGGGGCAACACTGAAGCTTTCTTT. It yields the protein CASSKAGGNTEAFF.

This clonotype was counted ten times or more. This chain uses TRBV5-1 with TRBJ2-7, with D unclear. V was cut by 2 bases and J by 3 bases, with 12 bases left in between. The CDR3 is 14 amino acids. Germline loops: CDR1 SGHRS, CDR2 YFSETQ. The CDR3 here is CASSFSRAGYEQYF. CDR3 DNA: TGCGCCAGCAGCTTCAGTAGGGCAGGCTACGAGCAGTACTTC.

This clonotype was counted many times. The chain has TRBV15 and TRBJ2-7, with D tentatively TRBD2 (6 bases). The V and J ends lost 1 base and 5 bases respectively, with 18 bases between them. The germline V gene has CDR1 LNHNV and CDR2 YYDKDF (reference sequence). The CDR3 has 16 residues. The CDR3 spells CATSRGGAVGSHEQYF. CDR3 in DNA: TGTGCCACCAGCAGAGGCGGGGCCGTCGGATCCCACGAGCAGTACTTC.

This clonotype occurred many times. The V call is TRBV10-2, the J call TRBJ1-5; D call uncertain. V was shortened by 3 bases and J by 7 bases, with 7 bases between the two germline ends. The germline V gene encodes CDR1 WSHSY and CDR2 SAAADI. The CDR3 consists of 12 residues. The chain's CDR3 is CASSDPLQPQHF. CDR3 coding DNA: TGCGCCAGCAGTGACCCCTTACAGCCCCAGCATTTT.

This clonotype was seen many times. The chain joins TRBV28 to TRBJ1-2; D remains ambiguous. Trimming took off 5 bases at V and 3 bases at J, with 7 bases between the two ends. CDR3 length: 12 amino acids. From germline, CDR1 is MDHEN and CDR2 SYDVKM. CDR3: CASSQIDYGYTF. CDR3 coding DNA: TGTGCCAGCAGTCAAATCGACTATGGCTACACCTTC.

This clonotype was found many times. The rearrangement uses TRBV29-1 and TRBJ2-1; D ambiguous. The germline V gene has CDR1 SQVTM and CDR2 ANQGSEA. This CDR3 region has 12 residues. Trimming pared 7 bases from V and 2 bases from J, leaving 9 bases between. The CDR3: CSAAMAYNEQFF. The DNA of the CDR3 is TGCAGCGCCGCGATGGCCTACAATGAGCAGTTCTTC.

Ten or more counts support this clonotype. This chain uses TRBV20-1 with TRBJ2-4; 9 bases map to TRBD2. Germline V gene data show CDR1 as DFQATT and CDR2 as SNEGSKA (reference sequence). The CDR3 loop spans 11 amino acids. The V and J ends lost 6 bases and 14 bases, in that order; junction bases with no gene match: 8. The CDR3 sequence is CSAPFAGGEYF. DNA for the CDR3: TGCAGTGCCCCTTTTGCGGGAGGGGAGTACTTC.

This clonotype occurred many times. V usage is TRBV5-1 and J usage is TRBJ2-1, with D unclear. Germline V CDR1 and CDR2: SGHRS, YFSETQ. V dropped 0 bases and J dropped 8 bases, with 15 bases sitting between them. The CDR3 has 15 amino acids. CDR3 residues: CASSLDPKGSYEQFF. In nucleotides, the CDR3 is TGCGCCAGCAGCTTGGACCCGAAGGGCTCATATGAGCAGTTCTTC. The full variable domain, with the rest looked up from reference TRBV5-1 and TRBJ2-1, is KAGVTQTPRYLIKTRGQQVTLSCSPISGHRSVSWYQQTPGQGLQFLFEYFSETQRNKGNFPGRFSGRQFSNSRSEMNVSTLELGDSALYLCASSLDPKGSYEQFFGPGTRLTVL.

This clonotype was found many times. The J gene is TRBJ2-7, the V gene TRBV5-1; 8 bases line up with TRBD2. Germline values: CDR1 SGHRS, CDR2 YFSETQ. The CDR3 is 15 amino acids. Losses at the gene ends were 2 bases for V and 2 bases for J; bases not matched to a gene: 6. The CDR3 DNA reads as TGCGCCAGCAGCTTTTTGGGTAGCGGGACCTACGAGCAGTACTTC. Protein product: CASSFLGSGTYEQYF.

This rearrangement joins TRBV28 to TRBJ1-2; perhaps TRBD1 as D (5 bases). The V end was cut by 8 bases, the J end by 3 bases, with 16 bases between. Germline CDR1 and CDR2: MDHEN and SYDVKM. CDR3 length: 14 residues. This CDR3 is CASGTPNFHYGYTF. In DNA, the CDR3 is TGTGCCAGCGGGACTCCTAACTTCCACTATGGCTACACCTTC.

This clonotype was seen at least ten times. One end of the junction is discordant with germline, which a read error may explain. This sequence joins TRBV20-1 and TRBJ2-7; D may be TRBD1 or TRBD2 (5 bases each). This CDR3 has 15 amino acids. CDR1 is DFQATT and CDR2 is SNEGSKA in the germline V gene (reference sequence). CDR3 loop: CSARDPAGASNEQYF. The DNA for the CDR3 is TGCAGTGCTAGAGATCCTGCCGGGGCCTCCAACGAGCAGTACTTC.

CDR3 nucleotide sequence: TGTGCCAGCAGCCAGGATACCGGGACAGACTATGGCTACACCTTC. It yields the protein CASSQDTGTDYGYTF. The chain joins TRBV4-2 to TRBJ1-2; 7 bases are shared with TRBD1. V was pared by 3 bases and J by 3 bases, with 7 bases of the junction left unmatched. The CDR3 is 15 residues long. Germline-derived CDR1 and CDR2 are LGHNA and YNFKEQ.

This clonotype has a count of ten or more. The J gene is TRBJ1-5, the V gene TRBV5-1; D is possibly TRBD1 (6 bases). The CDR3 is made up of 15 amino acids. CDR1 and CDR2 (germline): SGHRS, YFSETQ. V lost 5 bases and J 0 bases, leaving 12 bases between the germline ends. The CDR3 sequence is CASRPGQNSNQPQHF. CDR3 DNA sequence: TGCGCCAGCAGGCCCGGACAGAATAGCAATCAGCCCCAGCATTTT.

This clonotype was recorded at least ten times. This chain links TRBV10-3 with TRBJ2-3, with D perhaps matching TRBD1 (6 bases). The V gene's germline CDR1 is ENHRY and CDR2 SYGVKD. The CDR3 covers 15 residues. The germline V and J ends were trimmed by 3 bases and 3 bases, with 13 bases remaining between them. The chain's CDR3 is CAISDSGVGTDTQYF. The CDR3 DNA is TGTGCCATCAGTGATTCAGGGGTCGGGACAGATACGCAGTATTTT.

This clonotype was seen ten or more times. This sequence joins TRBV3-1 and TRBJ2-7, with no clear D. CDR3 size: 14 residues. V dropped 1 base and J dropped 0 bases, with 7 bases sitting between them. In germline, CDR1 is LGHDT, CDR2 YNNKEL (reference sequence). The chain's CDR3 is CASSQGHTSYEQYF. CDR3 bases: TGTGCCAGCAGCCAAGGTCACACCTCCTACGAGCAGTACTTC.

The table lists this clonotype with many counts. V and J are TRBV4-1 and TRBJ2-1, with 7 bases aligning to TRBD1. Trimming took 0 bases from V and 10 from J; bases not matched to a gene: 6. The CDR3 runs 14 residues. Germline lookup yields CDR1 MGHRA and CDR2 YSYEKL. The CDR3 protein is CASSQDLRGGEQFF. In DNA, the CDR3 is TGCGCCAGCAGCCAAGATTTACGAGGGGGCGAGCAGTTCTTC.

This clonotype has ten or more counts. The rearrangement uses TRBV5-1 and TRBJ1-1, with D maybe TRBD1 (5 bases). This CDR3 has 14 residues. V shed 0 bases and J shed 1 base, with 7 bases lying between them. Germline loops: CDR1 SGHRS, CDR2 YFSETQ. CDR3: CASSLDRPNTEAFF. The CDR3 DNA follows: TGCGCCAGCAGCTTGGACAGGCCGAACACTGAAGCTTTCTTT.

This clonotype has only one observation. The chain uses TRBV4-1 and TRBJ1-5; D is ambiguous. This CDR3 has 15 residues. V dropped 3 bases and J dropped 4 bases, with 13 bases sitting between them. Germline V gene sequence: CDR1 MGHRA, CDR2 YSYEKL. The CDR3 DNA reads TGCGCCAGCAGCCAGATAGCCGGGAGGAATCAGCCCCAGCATTTT. Residues: CASSQIAGRNQPQHF.

The CDR3 here is CASSSIRGGNTEAFF. Here the CDR3 DNA reads TGTGCCAGCAGCTCAATCCGGGGGGGGAACACTGAAGCTTTCTTT. The genes are TRBV7-9 and TRBJ1-1, with D maybe TRBD1 (5 bases). Germline V lookup: CDR1 SEHNR, CDR2 FQNEAQ (reference sequence). V was pared by 4 bases and J by 1 base, with 13 bases between. CDR3 size: 15 residues.

This clonotype was recorded many times. The CDR3 coding sequence is TGTGCCAGCAGATCTCTGGCGGAAAATGAAAAACTGTTTTTT. Residues: CASRSLAENEKLFF. V and J are TRBV2 and TRBJ1-4; the D is unclear. Trimming shortened V by 6 bases and J by 5 bases, and 13 bases separated the two germline ends. Germline V gene lookup returns CDR1 SNHLY and CDR2 FYNNEI. The CDR3 covers 14 residues.

The rearrangement links TRBV18 to TRBJ1-3; 9 bases map to TRBD1. Per germline, CDR1 KGHSH and CDR2 LQKENI. The CDR3 consists of 16 residues. Germline trimming cut 3 bases from V and 3 bases from J; bases unmatched to any gene: 6. The chain's CDR3 is CASSPGTGNGGNTIYF. In DNA form, the CDR3 reads TGTGCCAGCTCACCCGGGACAGGGAATGGTGGAAACACCATATATTTT.

This clonotype was counted at least ten times. The rearrangement joins TRBV28 to TRBJ1-5, with TRBD1 matching 7 bases. From germline, CDR1 is MDHEN and CDR2 SYDVKM. V lost 3 bases, J lost 3 bases, and 5 bases stayed unmatched. This CDR3 is built from 15 residues. This CDR3 reads CASSFLGTVNQPQHF. CDR3 nucleotide sequence: TGTGCCAGCAGTTTCCTCGGGACAGTCAATCAGCCCCAGCATTTT. Using reference TRBV28 and TRBJ1-5 for the parts outside the CDR3, the full variable domain is DVKVTQSSRYLVKRTGEKVFLECVQDMDHENMFWYRQDPGLGLRLIYFSYDVKMKEKGDIPEGYSVSREKKERFSLILESASTNQTSMYLCASSFLGTVNQPQHFGDGTRLSIL.

In this sample, this clonotype turned up once. The rearrangement joins TRBV12-5 to TRBJ1-5, with a weak D call TRBD1 (5 bases). V was clipped by 7 bases and J by 4 bases, with 26 bases between them. The CDR3 covers 18 residues. Germline CDR1 and CDR2: LGHNT and FRNRAP. The CDR3 DNA is TGTGCTAGTGCCCACCCGACAGACTACCTCGGAGGAAATCAGCCCCAGCATTTT. This sequence encodes CASAHPTDYLGGNQPQHF.